This TCR beta chain was found in a study of Ad26.COV2.S vaccination and SARS-CoV-2 variants. Indicated treatment: approximately 18 received Ad26.COV2.S at low or high dose, single or two shots; roughly five received placebo; per-sample allocation not given. Specimen acquisition occurred on day 63 following the initial vaccine or placebo injection. Wuhan-strain spike was delivered by a replication-incompetent Ad26 vector. Details on this clone: What it binds is unknown.

Overall study results and limits: Recipients of vaccine and of placebo showed similar breadth of their non-spike TCR repertoires. Once vaccination had occurred, spike-specific CD8+ and CD4+ T cell responses reportedly showed substantial breadth.

Only in-frame clones appear in the TCRdb table, and some are missing; sequencing was by immunoSEQ multiplex PCR. Here the sample spans hundreds of thousands of clones, approximately 90% being singletons. From germline, CDR1 is SGHRS and CDR2 YFSETQ. This CDR3 region has 12 residues. Trimming stripped 4 bases from V and 0 bases from J, with 1 base between. The material was peripheral blood, obtained in a trial of Ad26.COV2.S vaccine versus placebo. V usage is TRBV5-1 and J usage is TRBJ2-2; D is unclear. The sequence was obtained from a person between 18 and 65 years old who received the Ad26.COV2.S COVID-19 vaccine or a placebo. CDR3 DNA: TGCGCCAGCAGCGCGAACACCGGGGAGCTGTTTTTT. Translating gives CASSANTGELFF. The entire variable domain, with the rest obtained from reference TRBV5-1 and TRBJ2-2, is as follows: KAGVTQTPRYLIKTRGQQVTLSCSPISGHRSVSWYQQTPGQGLQFLFEYFSETQRNKGNFPGRFSGRQFSNSRSEMNVSTLELGDSALYLCASSANTGELFFGEGSRLTVL.